This T cell receptor (beta chain) was identified in a study of T cells after posttransplantation cyclophosphamide. General study results and limits: Donor-recipient repertoire similarity was low at 1-2 months, rising over year one.

This CDR3 has 16 amino acids. Trimming cost V 4 bases and J 1 base; bases outside gene matches: 0. Germline CDR1 LGHNA, CDR2 YSLEER. Note on this clone: What it binds is not known.

Assay: immunoSEQ multiplex PCR; the TCRdb copy retains only in-frame clones and omits some. The repertoire has some 66,000 clones, 80% to 95% of them found once; the top ten carry about 3%. Sequenced: PBMCs. The sequence was obtained from a woman aged 25 to 39 in good health and a related stem cell transplant donor. The chain carries TRBV4-3 and TRBJ2-2; 13 bases align to TRBD2. The CDR3 DNA follows: TGCGCCAGCAGCCGACTAGCGGGGGGGAACACCGGGGAGCTGTTTTTT. Amino acid sequence: CASSRLAGGNTGELFF.